The rows below give T cell receptor beta chains drawn from one sample of a study of T-cell memory formation after mild COVID-19. Using its own MiXCR run on the 5' RACE reads, TCRdb lists one record per CDR3 protein. The profile shows hundreds of thousands of distinct CDR3 sequences, about a sixth of them singletons. The specimen sequenced was PBMCs or a T cell subset sorted from them (not recorded which). These receptors all stem from a man in his late teens or twenties who had mild COVID-19 (a few samples of this study predate the infection). Cell type and time point are not known. Each CDR3 is given with its conserved first and last residue. The D gene is left open where the match is weak. Expanded clones are given a class, and other clones once, few, many or no size at all.

>few|NA|TRBV4-1|TRBJ2-5|16
CASSPGPGRTQETQYF
TGCGCCAGCAGCCCGGGACCGGGACGGACTCAAGAGACCCAGTACTTC
>NA|NA|TRBV18|TRBJ1-6|16
CASSRNRDNYNSPLHF
TGTGCCAGCTCGCGTAACCGGGACAACTATAATTCACCCCTCCACTTT
>few|NA|TRBV24-1|TRBJ2-5|11
CATSDLDTQYF
TGTGCCACCAGTGATTTGGACACCCAGTACTTC
>few|TRBD2|TRBV24-1|TRBJ2-2|16
CATSARTSGGTGELFF
TGTGCCACCAGTGCCCGGACTAGCGGGGGGACCGGGGAGCTGTTTTTT
>few|NA|TRBV20-1|TRBJ1-2|11
CSAGTRYGYTF
TGCAGTGCCGGGACCCGCTATGGCTACACCTTC
>few|TRBD2|TRBV7-2|TRBJ2-5|16
CASSLNKRGGLETQYF
TGTGCCAGCAGCTTAAATAAGCGGGGGGGCCTTGAGACCCAGTACTTC
>NA|NA|TRBV5-1|TRBJ1-1|13
CASSTGLNTEAFF
TGCGCCAGCAGCACGGGCCTGAACACTGAAGCTTTCTTT
>NA|NA|TRBV5-1|TRBJ2-5|15
CASSLGGGTKETQYF
TGCGCCAGCAGCTTGGGGGGCGGAACAAAAGAGACCCAGTACTTC
>NA|NA|TRBV4-2|TRBJ1-2|15
CASSHSLGADYGYTF
TGTGCCAGCAGCCATTCATTGGGGGCGGACTATGGCTACACCTTC
>few|TRBD1|TRBV5-4|TRBJ2-3|17
CASSRGGTGALTDTQYF
TGTGCCAGCAGCCGGGGCGGGACAGGGGCACTCACAGATACGCAGTATTTT
>NA|NA|TRBV10-3|TRBJ2-6|17
CAISESLGSPGANVLTF
TGTGCCATCAGTGAGTCGCTGGGATCGCCTGGGGCCAACGTCCTGACTTTC
>few|TRBD2|TRBV5-1|TRBJ2-5|16
CASSHSGTSGVETQYF
TGCGCCAGCAGCCACTCCGGGACTAGCGGGGTGGAGACCCAGTACTTC
>few|NA|TRBV6-4|TRBJ1-1|15
CASSAPGSSGTEAFF
TGTGCCAGCAGTGCCCCGGGGTCCTCGGGGACTGAAGCTTTCTTT
>NA|TRBD2|TRBV7-9|TRBJ2-2|16
CASSFRNSGTTGELFF
TGTGCCAGCAGCTTTCGGAATAGCGGGACCACCGGGGAGCTGTTTTTT
>few|NA|TRBV28|TRBJ2-1|12
CASSLIQIEPFF
TGTGCCAGCAGTTTAATCCAAATAGAACCGTTCTTC
>NA|TRBD2|TRBV5-5|TRBJ2-1|14
CASSYSGGYNEQFF
TGTGCCAGCAGCTATAGCGGGGGTTACAATGAGCAGTTCTTC